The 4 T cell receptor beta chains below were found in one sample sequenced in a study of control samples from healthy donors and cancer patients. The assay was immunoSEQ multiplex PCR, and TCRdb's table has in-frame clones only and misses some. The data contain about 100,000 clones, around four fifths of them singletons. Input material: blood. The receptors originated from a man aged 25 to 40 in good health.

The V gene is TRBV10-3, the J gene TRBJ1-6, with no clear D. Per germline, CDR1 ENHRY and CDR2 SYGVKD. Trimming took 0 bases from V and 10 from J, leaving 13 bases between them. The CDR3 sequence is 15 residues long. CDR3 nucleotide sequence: TGTGCCATCAGTGAGTCATCCCGGGTTTTGTCACCCCTCCACTTT. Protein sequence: CAISESSRVLSPLHF.

The CDR3 here is CAWSSSSGVNEQFF. Here the CDR3 DNA reads TGTGCCTGGAGTTCCTCTAGCGGGGTGAATGAGCAGTTCTTC. V is TRBV30 and J is TRBJ2-1, with 9 bases that match TRBD2. Per the germline V gene, CDR1 is GTSNPN and CDR2 is SVGIG (reference sequence). The CDR3 covers 14 residues. V was clipped by 2 bases and J by 7 bases; unmatched bases: 6. The full variable domain, completed using reference TRBV30 and TRBJ2-1, is SQTIHQWPATLVQPVGSPLSLECTVEGTSNPNLYWYRQAAGRGLQLLFYSVGIGQISSEVPQNLSASRPQDRQFILSSKKLLLSDSGFYLCAWSSSSGVNEQFFGPGTRLTVL.

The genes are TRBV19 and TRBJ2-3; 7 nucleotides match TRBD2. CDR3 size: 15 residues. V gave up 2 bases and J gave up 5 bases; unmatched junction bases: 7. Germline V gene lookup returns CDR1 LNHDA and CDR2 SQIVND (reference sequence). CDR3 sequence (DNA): TGTGCCAGTAGTATAATGAGCGGGGAGGGAGATACGCAGTATTTT. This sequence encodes CASSIMSGEGDTQYF. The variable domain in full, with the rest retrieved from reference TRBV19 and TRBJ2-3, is DGGITQSPKYLFRKEGQNVTLSCEQNLNHDAMYWYRQDPGQGLRLIYYSQIVNDFQKGDIAEGYSVSREKKESFPLTVTSAQKNPTAFYLCASSIMSGEGDTQYFGPGTRLTVL.

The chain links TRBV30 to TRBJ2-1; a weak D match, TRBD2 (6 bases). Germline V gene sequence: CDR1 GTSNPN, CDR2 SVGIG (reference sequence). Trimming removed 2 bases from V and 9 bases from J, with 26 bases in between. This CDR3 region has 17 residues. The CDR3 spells CAWSTGLGEQADSEQFF. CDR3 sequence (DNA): TGTGCCTGGAGTACGGGACTCGGGGAACAGGCAGACTCTGAGCAGTTCTTC.